Given below is one T cell receptor (beta chain) in context. Its antigen remains unidentified. It has no much larger one-base neighbor in the sample; base qualities were not kept. TCRbeta CDR3 regions were immunosequenced from genomic DNA with the immunoSEQ Assay. Before high-throughput sequencing, genomic DNA was amplified using bias-controlled multiplex PCR. In the source study's methods: To quantify the absolute abundance of each unique TCRbeta CDR3 region, the sequences were collapsed and filtered. Clonality, defined as 1 minus Pielou's evenness, was calculated using only productive rearrangements. Clones with significantly greater frequencies in on-treatment versus baseline samples were identified using a previously published method. TCRdb holds this immuneACCESS table with in-frame rearrangements only. Some clones are missing; in checked studies, unresolved V genes explain under half, and the rest has no known cause. That table supplies the V and J calls and clone size; D and trimming were determined from the DNA. For this sample the table gives about 12,000 clones, of which 70% to 85% were detected only once. Clones ranked in the top ten supply 40% to 65% of the sample.

The source of the sample is a study of sequential checkpoint blockade in melanoma (dated by TCRdb to the late 2010s). At the level of the whole study: In a 1:1 randomization, patients received either first-line nivolumab then ipilimumab (arm A) or ipilimumab then nivolumab (arm B). Maintenance nivolumab came after each of the two trial sequences.

Summary of the overall study and its limitations: The model for predicting response that combines TCR metrics with mutation burden needs to be validated in larger, independent patient cohorts.

The treatment or condition label here, explained by the study, means: randomized to nivolumab then ipilimumab (arm A) or the reverse (arm B). No trial patient had received prior DNA-damaging chemotherapy. Thawed PBMCs were sorted on a FACS Aria II flow cytometer to isolate live CD3+CD8+ cells negative for CD19 and CD56. Samples came from patients with melanoma in CheckMate 064, a randomized, open-label phase II trial of sequential checkpoint blockade. Peripheral blood mononuclear cells were obtained through leukapheresis, purified using Ficoll-Paque, and frozen in human serum containing roughly 10% DMSO. Immediately after sorting, the purity of sorted blood CD3+CD8+ cells was verified to be >95%, after which DNA was extracted. V was cut back by 0 bases and J by 0 bases, leaving a gap of 7 bases between them. CDR1 and CDR2, looked up from the germline V gene, are SGHRS and YFSETQ. From the cysteine up to the phenylalanine, the CDR3 has a length of 15 residues. Here the CDR3 DNA is all that survives: 45 bases in frame from base 1.

This sequence originates from a human donor with melanoma. The sequencing here drew on CD8+ T cells sorted from blood (inferred from file names), taken from a patient given nivolumab and ipilimumab in sequence. The rearranged segments are TRBV5-1 and TRBJ1-5; TRBD1 is perhaps the D gene, given 5 matching bases. Read as DNA, the sequence is TGCGCCAGCAGCTTGGCAGGGTATAGCAATCAGCCCCAGCATTTT. It encodes CASSLAGYSNQPQHF.